This entry lists 32 T cell receptor beta chains sequenced from one sample in a study of T cells in Graves' hyperthyroidism and ophthalmopathy. Amplification of TCR beta CDR3 regions was performed using RNA transcripts as template. An initial round of RT-PCR targeting the TCR CDR3 relied on the HTBI primer set. TCRdb analysed the multiplex PCR reads with MiXCR anew, one entry per CDR3 protein. The sample records about 350,000 distinct CDR3 sequences, about 15% being singletons. Sequencing was done on a sample of blood. The receptors stem from a woman aged 25 to 39 with Graves' hyperthyroidism that later progressed to Graves' ophthalmopathy.

The chain carries TRBV27 and TRBJ1-6; D unresolved. CDR1 is MNHEY, CDR2 SMNVEV, per germline (reference sequence). V dropped 1 base and J dropped 6 bases, with 16 bases sitting between them. The CDR3 covers 17 residues. The CDR3 sequence is CASSLLGGGLSNSPLHF. The CDR3 DNA follows: TGTGCCAGCAGTTTATTGGGCGGAGGGCTAAGTAATTCACCCCTCCACTTT.

This clonotype has just a few counts. J is TRBJ2-3 and V is TRBV27; D ambiguous. The CDR3 contains 11 residues. Trimming pared 3 bases from V and 8 bases from J, leaving 6 bases between. Germline V gives CDR1 MNHEY, CDR2 SMNVEV (reference sequence). The CDR3 nucleotides are TGTGCCAGCAGTTTCTTGGGTACGCAGTATTTT. Translation gives CASSFLGTQYF.

This clonotype was observed many times. V usage is TRBV7-2 and J usage is TRBJ1-2; D not resolved. V lost 3 bases and J 3 bases, leaving 8 bases between the germline ends. CDR1 SGHTA and CDR2 FQGNSA come from the germline V gene. This CDR3 region has 13 residues. The CDR3 DNA reads TGTGCCAGCAGCTTTACTACTGACTATGGCTACACCTTC. As protein: CASSFTTDYGYTF.

This clonotype was observed many times. The chain combines TRBV5-8 with TRBJ2-3; 11 bases agree with TRBD2. V lost 4 bases to trimming and J lost 5 bases; unmatched junction nucleotides: 6. The CDR3 runs 15 residues. Germline V lookup: CDR1 SGHTS, CDR2 YDEGEE. CDR3 protein: CASSIGTSGRDTQYF. CDR3 DNA: TGTGCCAGCAGCATCGGGACTAGCGGTCGAGATACGCAGTATTTT.

This clonotype has ten or more counts. V usage is TRBV30 and J usage is TRBJ2-5; the match to TRBD2 covers 7 bases. The CDR3 sequence is 13 residues long. V gave up 5 bases and J gave up 2 bases; unmatched junction bases: 5. Germline V gene sequence: CDR1 GTSNPN, CDR2 SVGIG (reference sequence). The CDR3 DNA is TGTGCCTGGGGAACTAGCGTACAAGAGACCCAGTACTTC. Residues: CAWGTSVQETQYF.

This clonotype was observed at least ten times. This chain joins TRBV28 and TRBJ2-3, with 8 bases that match TRBD2. Trimming took 5 bases from V and 1 from J; bases not matched to a gene: 11. The V gene's germline CDR1 is MDHEN and CDR2 SYDVKM. The CDR3 consists of 17 residues. CDR3 residues: CASSAPSSGGRTDTQYF. CDR3 bases: TGTGCCAGCAGTGCCCCCTCGAGCGGGGGTCGCACAGATACGCAGTATTTT.

V usage is TRBV4-1 and J usage is TRBJ1-3; 12 nucleotides line up with TRBD1. The CDR3 consists of 16 residues. With V trimmed by 0 bases and J by 7 bases, 4 bases remained unmatched. Germline lookup yields CDR1 MGHRA and CDR2 YSYEKL. In DNA, the CDR3 is TGCGCCAGCAGCCAAGACGGGACAGGGGGCCTCAACACCATATATTTT. This codes for CASSQDGTGGLNTIYF.

This clonotype was detected many times. DNA for the CDR3: TGTGCCAGCAGTTTACGACAAGAGACCCAGTACTTC. The encoded protein is CASSLRQETQYF. The chain recombines TRBV28 with TRBJ2-5; D unclear. The V and J ends lost 2 bases and 2 bases respectively, with 3 bases between them. The CDR3 runs 12 residues. Germline V CDR1 and CDR2: MDHEN, SYDVKM.

This clonotype occurred many times. The genes are TRBV10-2 and TRBJ2-5; 10 nucleotides match TRBD1. The CDR3 spans 15 residues. The V segment lost 6 bases and the J segment 6 bases; nucleotides outside the gene matches: 10. Germline CDR1 and CDR2: WSHSY and SAAADI. The CDR3 protein is CASSRGDRGLKTQYF. Here the CDR3 DNA reads TGCGCCAGCAGCAGGGGGGACAGGGGCTTGAAGACCCAGTACTTC.

The table lists this clonotype with many counts. The rearrangement joins TRBV11-2 to TRBJ2-2; maybe TRBD2 (5 bases). CDR3 length: 17 residues. In germline, CDR1 is SGHAT, CDR2 FQNNGV. V was shortened by 1 base and J by 2 bases, with 14 bases between the two germline ends. The CDR3 coding sequence is TGTGCCAGCAGCTTAGTTGTGTGGAGGCAAAACACCGGGGAGCTGTTTTTT. Translating gives CASSLVVWRQNTGELFF.

Comment on this clonotype: A much larger clone lies a single base off, so this may be a read error. The V and J genes are TRBV7-8 and TRBJ1-3; unclear D gene. The CDR3 loop spans 14 amino acids. V lost 8 bases and J lost 4, with 15 bases in between. Germline CDR1 and CDR2: SGHVS and FQNEAQ. For the CDR3, the DNA is TGTGCCAGCGGGAGTCAGTGCTACGGAAACACCATATATTTT. Amino acid sequence: CASGSQCYGNTIYF.

This chain uses TRBV4-1 with TRBJ1-6; D perhaps matches TRBD1 (6 bases). CDR1 is MGHRA, CDR2 YSYEKL, per germline. Trimming cost V 2 bases and J 10 bases, with 21 bases left between them. The CDR3 runs to 17 residues. For the CDR3, the DNA is TGCGCCAGCAGCCAACAACCCCGGCAGGGGCCCGGGTCACCCCTCCACTTT. This codes for CASSQQPRQGPGSPLHF.

This clonotype was seen a handful of times. V is TRBV19 and J is TRBJ2-5; TRBD2 agrees at 10 bases. This CDR3 comprises 17 residues. Germline V lookup: CDR1 LNHDA, CDR2 SQIVND (reference sequence). With V trimmed by 3 bases and J by 1 base, 8 bases remained unmatched. In DNA form, the CDR3 reads TGTGCCAGTAGTATGGGGTGGAGCGGGGGGGGCCAAGAGACCCAGTACTTC. Translated, it gives CASSMGWSGGGQETQYF.

This clonotype was found many times. The rearrangement joins TRBV14 to TRBJ2-5, with D possibly matching TRBD2 (5 bases). CDR3 length: 15 residues. The V end lost 1 base, the J end lost 5 bases, and 14 bases lay between the germline ends. Germline CDR1 and CDR2: SGHDN and FVKESK. The CDR3 loop is CASSQGLSGSETQYF. The CDR3 DNA is TGTGCCAGCAGCCAAGGGTTGTCGGGGTCGGAGACCCAGTACTTC.

This clonotype was recorded at least ten times. The chain joins TRBV28 to TRBJ2-3; TRBD2 agrees at 11 bases. CDR1 is MDHEN and CDR2 is SYDVKM in the germline V gene. The V and J ends lost 11 bases and 6 bases, in that order; junction bases with no gene match: 13. The CDR3 length is 15 residues. The CDR3 loop is CAQSNSGRARDTQYF. The DNA for the CDR3 is TGTGCCCAATCGAATAGCGGGAGGGCCCGGGATACGCAGTATTTT.

This clonotype was detected many times. This chain joins TRBV7-8 and TRBJ1-4; D gene uncertain. The germline V and J ends were trimmed by 2 bases and 2 bases, with 12 bases remaining between them. CDR3 size: 16 residues. CDR1 and CDR2 from the germline V gene are SGHVS and FQNEAQ. The CDR3 region is CASSLRIGRTNEKLFF. CDR3 DNA: TGTGCCAGCAGCTTACGAATCGGCAGGACTAATGAAAAACTGTTTTTT.

Ten or more counts support this clonotype. The CDR3 DNA is TGTGCCAGCAGTGATGGCGGGTGGGAGCAGTACTTC. Translated: CASSDGGWEQYF. This sequence joins TRBV12-3 or TRBV12-4 and TRBJ2-7; the D gene is possibly TRBD2 (5 bases). This CDR3 spans 12 amino acids. With 5 bases removed from V and 7 bases from J, the gap between germline ends came to 12 bases.

The chain links TRBV6-2 or TRBV6-3 to TRBJ2-6; TRBD1 matches 8 bases. Germline V gene lookup returns CDR1 MNHEY and CDR2 SVGEGT. The CDR3 sequence is 17 residues long. The V and J ends lost 5 bases and 5 bases, in that order; junction bases with no gene match: 11. CDR3 coding DNA: TGTGCCAGCAGTGGCCTGGGACAGGCAAGGCGGGCCAACGTCCTGACTTTC. Translated, it gives CASSGLGQARRANVLTF.

This clonotype was picked up many times. The rearrangement links TRBV30 to TRBJ1-1; D is undetermined. CDR1 GTSNPN and CDR2 SVGIG come from the germline V gene (reference sequence). Trimming removed 5 bases at V and 5 bases at J, with 12 bases between. The CDR3 contains 12 residues. This CDR3 is CAWHGVLTEAFF. The CDR3 DNA follows: TGTGCCTGGCATGGGGTATTGACTGAAGCTTTCTTT.

The rearrangement joins TRBV6-1 to TRBJ2-2; tentatively, D is TRBD1 or TRBD2 (7 bases each). The V end lost 2 bases, the J end lost 5 bases, and 12 bases lay between the germline ends. The CDR3 is 15 amino acids. Germline CDR1 reads MNHNS; CDR2 reads SASEGT. The CDR3 DNA is TGTGCCAGCAGTGAACCAGGGGGGGGGACCGGGGAGCTGTTTTTT. Translation: CASSEPGGGTGELFF.

In regard to this clonotype: One base away lies a much larger clone, so this may be a sequencing read error. The gene calls are TRBV11-1 and TRBJ2-5, with 7 bases that match TRBD1. The germline V gene encodes CDR1 SGHAT and CDR2 FQDESV (reference sequence). With V trimmed by 5 bases and J by 2 bases, 2 bases remained unmatched. This CDR3 is built from 13 residues. CDR3 in amino acids: CASSKQGQETQYF. The CDR3 nucleotides read TGTGCCAGCAGCAAACAGGGGCAAGAGACCCAGTACTTC. The whole variable domain, remainder taken from reference TRBV11-1 and TRBJ2-5, is EAEVAQSPRYKITEKSQAVAFWCDPISGHATLYWYRQILGQGPELLVQFQDESVVDDSQLPKDRFSAERLKGVDSTLKIQPAELGDSAMYLCASSKQGQETQYFGPGTRLLVL.

At least ten counts were recorded for this clonotype. The rearrangement uses TRBV14 and TRBJ1-1; D not resolved. The length of the CDR3 is 15 residues. The germline V and J ends were trimmed by 4 bases and 1 base, with 13 bases remaining between them. Germline V gene sequence: CDR1 SGHDN, CDR2 FVKESK. DNA for the CDR3: TGTGCCAGCAGCCCCCTCGAGGGAACGAACACTGAAGCTTTCTTT. Amino acids: CASSPLEGTNTEAFF.

At least ten counts were recorded for this clonotype. The genes are TRBV7-9 and TRBJ2-2; the D is unclear. V lost 2 bases to trimming and J lost 1 base, with 2 bases between them. Germline values: CDR1 SEHNR, CDR2 FQNEAQ (reference sequence). This CDR3 spans 13 amino acids. CDR3 amino acids: CASSLMNTGELFF. The CDR3, as DNA: TGTGCCAGCAGCTTAATGAACACCGGGGAGCTGTTTTTT.

This clonotype was detected many times. CDR3 region: CAWAVSSYNEQFF. As DNA, the CDR3 is TGTGCCTGGGCAGTGAGCTCCTACAATGAGCAGTTCTTC. V and J are TRBV30 and TRBJ2-1, with D unclear. CDR3 length: 13 amino acids. CDR1 and CDR2 (germline): GTSNPN, SVGIG (reference sequence). Trimming pared 5 bases from V and 0 bases from J, leaving 8 bases between.

This clonotype was recorded many times. The V call is TRBV28, the J call TRBJ1-2, with TRBD1 matching 7 bases. Germline-derived CDR1 and CDR2 are MDHEN and SYDVKM. The CDR3 loop spans 13 amino acids. V was clipped by 7 bases and J by 4 bases; unmatched bases: 6. CDR3 DNA: TGTGCCAGCACCGACAGGGCAGGCTATGGCTACACCTTC. It encodes CASTDRAGYGYTF.

Comments on this clonotype: At one end the junction does not follow the germline gene, possibly because of a read error. The chain couples TRBV7-2 to TRBJ1-1, with 7 bases aligning to TRBD1. This CDR3 is built from 16 residues. Germline-derived CDR1 and CDR2 are SGHTA and FQGNSA. In DNA, the CDR3 is TGTGCCAACAGCTTAGATGCAGGGGGTATGAACACTGAAGCTTTCTTT. Protein: CANSLDAGGMNTEAFF. Looking up the rest from reference TRBV7-2 and TRBJ1-1 gives the full variable domain: GAGVSQSPSNKVTEKGKDVELRCDPISGHTALYWYRQSLGQGLEFLIYFQGNSAPDKSGLPSDRFSAERTGGSVSTLTIQRTQQEDSAVYLCANSLDAGGMNTEAFFGQGTRLTVV.

The chain couples TRBV5-1 to TRBJ2-7; 10 bases map to TRBD1. The junction had 5 bases not matched to a gene; V was cut back by 3 bases and J by 5 bases. The CDR3 consists of 14 residues. Germline V CDR1 and CDR2: SGHRS, YFSETQ. In nucleotides, the CDR3 is TGCGCCAGCAGCTCCGGGACAGGGGTCGACGAGCAGTACTTC. This encodes CASSSGTGVDEQYF.

The chain joins TRBV27 to TRBJ1-2, with 7 bases that match TRBD1. The CDR3 sequence is 13 residues long. V was pared by 5 bases and J by 8 bases, with 8 bases of the junction left unmatched. CDR1 is MNHEY and CDR2 is SMNVEV in the germline V gene (reference sequence). CDR3 sequence: CASSRGTAKGYTF. The CDR3 DNA follows: TGTGCCAGCAGTCGGGGGACAGCGAAAGGCTACACCTTC.

The chain couples TRBV6-2 or TRBV6-3 to TRBJ2-3, with 13 bases fitting TRBD2. This CDR3 contains 17 residues. In germline, CDR1 is MNHEY, CDR2 SVGEGT. V gave up 0 bases and J gave up 4 bases; unmatched junction bases: 4. The DNA for the CDR3 is TGTGCCAGCAGTTACTCAGGACTAGCGGGAGAAGCAGATACGCAGTATTTT. Encoded protein: CASSYSGLAGEADTQYF.

V is TRBV30 and J is TRBJ2-3; D is tentatively TRBD1 or TRBD2 (6 bases each). This CDR3 has 15 amino acids. Germline loops: CDR1 GTSNPN, CDR2 SVGIG (reference sequence). The V and J ends lost 2 bases and 0 bases respectively, with 12 bases between them. The DNA for the CDR3 is TGTGCCTGGAGTAGGGGGGAGGTTAGCACAGATACGCAGTATTTT. Its translation: CAWSRGEVSTDTQYF.

This clonotype showed up just a few times. The chain carries TRBV11-2 and TRBJ2-1; 9 bases are shared with TRBD2. The trim removed 6 bases at V and 1 base at J, leaving 7 bases unmatched. The CDR3 length is 16 residues. Germline lookup yields CDR1 SGHAT and CDR2 FQNNGV. This CDR3 is CASSSSSGRSYNEQFF. Written as DNA, the CDR3 is TGTGCCAGCAGTTCCTCGAGCGGGAGGTCCTACAATGAGCAGTTCTTC.

V and J are TRBV6-1 and TRBJ2-2, with 12 positions matching TRBD1. Germline loops: CDR1 MNHNS, CDR2 SASEGT. J gave up 7 bases and V 6 bases, and 6 bases lay outside the gene matches. The CDR3 runs to 15 residues. CDR3 protein: CASRGDRGQIGELFF. The CDR3 DNA sequence: TGTGCCAGCAGGGGGGACAGGGGGCAGATCGGGGAGCTGTTTTTT.